The rows below give T cell receptor beta chains drawn from one sample of a study of shared clonotypes between healthy human individuals. Using immunoSEQ multiplex PCR, the repertoire was profiled, and TCRdb retains in-frame clones only, with some absent. The data hold approximately 620,000 clones, with almost 97% observed a single time. Input material: naive CD4+ T cells sorted from blood. All receptors derive from a young woman in good health. Each CDR3 is given with its conserved first and last residue. The D gene is left open where the match is weak. The size of a clone is reported for some rows only, either as once, few or many, or as a class for expanded clones.

TRBJ2-7 TRBV6-1 once NA CASSEPGTPSSYEQYF TGTGCCAGCAGTGAACCCGGGACTCCGAGCTCCTACGAGCAGTACTTC
TRBJ2-5 TRBV2 NA NA CASSVGQIQETQYF TGTGCCAGCAGTGTCGGACAGATTCAAGAGACCCAGTACTTC
TRBJ1-2 TRBV28 NA NA CASSSPGRTPANYGYTF TGTGCCAGCAGTTCGCCGGGACGGACCCCAGCTAACTATGGCTACACCTTC
TRBJ1-2 TRBV19 once NA CASSSTGTFYGYTF TGTGCCAGTAGTAGTACCGGGACATTTTATGGCTACACCTTC
TRBJ1-5 TRBV28 NA NA CASSFETTQPQHF TGTGCCAGCAGTTTTGAGACAACTCAGCCCCAGCATTTT
TRBJ2-3 TRBV10-3 NA NA CAISSRGVDTQYF TGTGCCATCAGTAGCCGCGGGGTAGATACGCAGTATTTT
TRBJ2-7 TRBV11-2 NA NA CASSPRPPNRGGLYEQYF TGTGCCAGCAGCCCGCGCCCCCCGAACAGGGGGGGGTTGTACGAGCAGTACTTC
TRBJ2-1 TRBV11-2 NA NA CASSLGLPSGGEQFF TGTGCCAGCAGCTTAGGCCTTCCCAGTGGGGGGGAGCAGTTCTTC
TRBJ2-2 TRBV14 NA NA CASSQLRWHTNTGELFF TGTGCCAGCAGCCAACTCCGGTGGCATACGAACACCGGGGAGCTGTTTTTT
TRBJ2-1 TRBV18 NA TRBD2 CASSLVGGNEQFF TGTGCCAGCTCCCTGGTGGGGGGGAATGAGCAGTTCTTC
TRBJ2-1 TRBV11-1 NA NA CASSLTGYNEQFF TGTGCCAGCAGCTTAACAGGGTACAATGAGCAGTTCTTC
TRBJ2-1 TRBV27 few NA CASSFPGTHINEQFF TGTGCCAGCAGTTTCCCGGGAACTCATATCAATGAGCAGTTCTTC
TRBJ1-2 TRBV28 NA TRBD1 CASSLQGAKGYTF TGTGCCAGCAGTTTACAGGGGGCTAAGGGCTACACCTTC
TRBJ2-3 TRBV5-4 NA NA CASSTSSGTDTQYF TGTGCCAGCAGCACCTCCTCAGGGACAGATACGCAGTATTTT
TRBJ2-7 TRBV5-1 NA NA CASSLKGPHSYEQYF TGCGCCAGCAGCTTGAAGGGGCCTCACTCCTACGAGCAGTACTTC
TRBJ2-3 TRBV4-1 NA NA CASSQRATDTQYF TGCGCCAGCAGCCAGCGGGCCACAGATACGCAGTATTTT
TRBJ2-5 TRBV11-3 NA NA CASSLEGDGTQYF TGTGCCAGCAGCCTCGAGGGAGACGGGACCCAGTACTTC